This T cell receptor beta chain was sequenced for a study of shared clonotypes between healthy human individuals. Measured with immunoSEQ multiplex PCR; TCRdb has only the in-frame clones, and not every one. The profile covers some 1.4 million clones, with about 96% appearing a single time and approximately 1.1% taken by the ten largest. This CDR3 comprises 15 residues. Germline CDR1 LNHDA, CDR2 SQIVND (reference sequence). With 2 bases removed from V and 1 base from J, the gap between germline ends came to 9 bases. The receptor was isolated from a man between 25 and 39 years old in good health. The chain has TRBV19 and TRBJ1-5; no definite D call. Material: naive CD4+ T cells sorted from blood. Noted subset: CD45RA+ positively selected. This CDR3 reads CASSIWQKSNQPQHF. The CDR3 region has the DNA TGTGCCAGTAGTATATGGCAGAAAAGCAATCAGCCCCAGCATTTT.